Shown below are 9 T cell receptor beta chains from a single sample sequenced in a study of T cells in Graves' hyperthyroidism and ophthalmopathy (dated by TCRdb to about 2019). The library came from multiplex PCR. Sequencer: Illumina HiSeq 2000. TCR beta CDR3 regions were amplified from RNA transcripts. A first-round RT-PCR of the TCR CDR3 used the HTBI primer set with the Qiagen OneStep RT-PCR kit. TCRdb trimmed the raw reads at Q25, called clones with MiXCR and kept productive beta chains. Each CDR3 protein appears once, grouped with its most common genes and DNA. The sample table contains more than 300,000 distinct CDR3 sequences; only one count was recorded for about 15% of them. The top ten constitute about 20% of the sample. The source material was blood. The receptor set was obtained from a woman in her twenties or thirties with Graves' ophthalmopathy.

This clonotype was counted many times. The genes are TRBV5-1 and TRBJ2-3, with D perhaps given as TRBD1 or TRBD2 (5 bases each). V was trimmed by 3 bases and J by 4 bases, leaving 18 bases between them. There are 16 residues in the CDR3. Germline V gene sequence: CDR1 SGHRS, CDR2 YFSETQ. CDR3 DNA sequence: TGCGCCAGCAGCTCCCTCGGCCAGGGAGTTTCAGATACGCAGTATTTT. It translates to CASSSLGQGVSDTQYF.

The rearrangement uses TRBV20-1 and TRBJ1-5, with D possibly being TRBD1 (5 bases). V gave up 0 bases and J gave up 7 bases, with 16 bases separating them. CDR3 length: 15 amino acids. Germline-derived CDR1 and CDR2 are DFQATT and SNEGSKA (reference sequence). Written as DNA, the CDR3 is TGCAGTGCTAGAGATTCTGGACGGGGCGGGCAGCCCCAGCATTTT. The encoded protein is CSARDSGRGGQPQHF.

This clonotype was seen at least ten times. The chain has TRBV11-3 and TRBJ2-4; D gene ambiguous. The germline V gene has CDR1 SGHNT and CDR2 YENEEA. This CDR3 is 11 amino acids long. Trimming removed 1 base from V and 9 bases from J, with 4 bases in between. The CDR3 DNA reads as TGTGCCAGCAGCTTAGGGGTCATTCAGTACTTC. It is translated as CASSLGVIQYF.

The CDR3 nucleotides are TGTGCCAGCAGCCAATACCCGAGCACTGAAGCTTTCTTT. Residues: CASSQYPSTEAFF. V and J are TRBV9 and TRBJ1-1; D is unresolved. The CDR3 loop spans 13 amino acids. Germline CDR1 and CDR2: SGDLS and YYNGEE. V was trimmed by 4 bases and J by 4 bases, leaving 11 bases between them.

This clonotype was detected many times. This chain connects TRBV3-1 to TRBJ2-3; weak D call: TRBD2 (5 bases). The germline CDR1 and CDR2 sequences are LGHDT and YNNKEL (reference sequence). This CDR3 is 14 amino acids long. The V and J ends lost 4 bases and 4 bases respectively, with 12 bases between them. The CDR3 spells CASSPGLRADTQYF. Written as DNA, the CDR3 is TGTGCCAGCAGCCCCGGCTTGAGGGCAGATACGCAGTATTTT.

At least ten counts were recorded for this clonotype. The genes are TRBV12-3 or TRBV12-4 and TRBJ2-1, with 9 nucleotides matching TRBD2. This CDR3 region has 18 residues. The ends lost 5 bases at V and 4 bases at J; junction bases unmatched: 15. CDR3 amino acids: CASSPNSGAGGFYNEQFF. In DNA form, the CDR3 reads TGTGCCAGCAGTCCAAATTCGGGAGCGGGGGGCTTTTACAATGAGCAGTTCTTC.

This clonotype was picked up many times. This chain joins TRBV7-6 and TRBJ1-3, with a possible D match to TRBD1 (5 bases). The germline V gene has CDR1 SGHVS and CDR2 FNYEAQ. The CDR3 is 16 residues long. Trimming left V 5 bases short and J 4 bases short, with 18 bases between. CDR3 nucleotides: TGTGCCAGCAGCCCGGGGACCCTCCGATCCGGAAACACCATATATTTT. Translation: CASSPGTLRSGNTIYF.

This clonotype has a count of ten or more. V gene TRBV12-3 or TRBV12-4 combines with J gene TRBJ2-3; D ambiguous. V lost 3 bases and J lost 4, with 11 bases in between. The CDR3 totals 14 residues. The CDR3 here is CASSFPGAPDTQYF. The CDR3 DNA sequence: TGTGCCAGCAGTTTCCCCGGAGCCCCAGATACGCAGTATTTT.

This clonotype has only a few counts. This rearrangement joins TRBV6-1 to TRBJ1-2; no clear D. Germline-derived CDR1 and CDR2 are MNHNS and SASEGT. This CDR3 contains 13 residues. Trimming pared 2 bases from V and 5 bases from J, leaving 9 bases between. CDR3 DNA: TGTGCCAGCAGTGAACTGGCCGGTTATGGCTACACCTTC. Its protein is CASSELAGYGYTF.